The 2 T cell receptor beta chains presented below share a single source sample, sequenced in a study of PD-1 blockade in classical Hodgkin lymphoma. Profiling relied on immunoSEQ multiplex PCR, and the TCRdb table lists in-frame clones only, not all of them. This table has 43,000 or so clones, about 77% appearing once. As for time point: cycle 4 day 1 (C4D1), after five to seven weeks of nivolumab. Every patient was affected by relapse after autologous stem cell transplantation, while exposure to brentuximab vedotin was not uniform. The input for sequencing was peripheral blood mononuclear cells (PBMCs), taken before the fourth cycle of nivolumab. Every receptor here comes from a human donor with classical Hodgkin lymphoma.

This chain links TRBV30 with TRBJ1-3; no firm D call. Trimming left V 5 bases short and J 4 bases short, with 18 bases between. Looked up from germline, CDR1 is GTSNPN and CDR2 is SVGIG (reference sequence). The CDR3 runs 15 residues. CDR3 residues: CAWGLHSTLGNTIYF. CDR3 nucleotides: TGTGCCTGGGGTCTCCACTCTACTTTAGGAAACACCATATATTTT.

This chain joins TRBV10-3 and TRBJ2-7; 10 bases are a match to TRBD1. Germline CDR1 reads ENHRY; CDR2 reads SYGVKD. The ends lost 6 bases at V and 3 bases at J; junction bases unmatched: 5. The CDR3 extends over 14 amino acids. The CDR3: CAIRPGTGVYEQYF. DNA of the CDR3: TGTGCCATCAGACCCGGGACAGGGGTCTACGAGCAGTACTTC.